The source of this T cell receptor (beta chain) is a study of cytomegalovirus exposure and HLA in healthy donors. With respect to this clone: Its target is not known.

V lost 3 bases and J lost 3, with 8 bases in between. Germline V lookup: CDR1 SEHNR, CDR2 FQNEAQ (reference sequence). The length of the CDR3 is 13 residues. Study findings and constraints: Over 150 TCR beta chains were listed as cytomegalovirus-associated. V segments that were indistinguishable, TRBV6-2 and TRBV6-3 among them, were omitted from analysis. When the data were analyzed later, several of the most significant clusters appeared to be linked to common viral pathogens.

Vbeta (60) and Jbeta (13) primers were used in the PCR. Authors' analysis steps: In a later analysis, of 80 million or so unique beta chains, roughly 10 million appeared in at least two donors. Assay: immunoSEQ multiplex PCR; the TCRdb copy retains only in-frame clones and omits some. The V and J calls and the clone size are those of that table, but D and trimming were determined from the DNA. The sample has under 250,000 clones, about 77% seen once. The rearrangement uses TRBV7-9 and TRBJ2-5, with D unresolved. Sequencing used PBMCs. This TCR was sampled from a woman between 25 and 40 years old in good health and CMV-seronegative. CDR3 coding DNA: TGTGCCAGCAGCTTCTCACCGGAAGAGACCCAGTACTTC. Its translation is CASSFSPEETQYF. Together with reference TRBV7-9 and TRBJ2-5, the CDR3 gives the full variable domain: DTGVSQNPRHKITKRGQNVTFRCDPISEHNRLYWYRQTLGQGPEFLTYFQNEAQLEKSRLLSDRFSAERPKGSFSTLEIQRTEQGDSAMYLCASSFSPEETQYFGPGTRLLVL.